These 10 T cell receptor beta chains share one sample of origin, sequenced in a study of cytomegalovirus exposure and HLA in healthy donors. Use of 60 Vbeta and 13 Jbeta primers characterized the PCR. The protocol was immunoSEQ multiplex PCR, while the TCRdb copy is restricted to in-frame clones and leaves out a portion. This table holds some 90,000 clones, around 70% found once. The sequencing sample was made of PBMCs. The receptor source for this set is a man in his fifties in good health and CMV-seronegative.

The chain employs TRBV5-1 and TRBJ1-5; D perhaps matches TRBD1 (5 bases). Between the trimmed V and J ends, which lost 4 bases and 2 bases, there was a span of 13 bases. The CDR3 consists of 15 residues. Germline V gene lookup returns CDR1 SGHRS and CDR2 YFSETQ. In nucleotides, the CDR3 is TGCGCCAGCAGCCTTGGCTGGGGGGGCAATCAGCCCCAGCATTTT. Translating gives CASSLGWGGNQPQHF. Using reference TRBV5-1 and TRBJ1-5 for the parts outside the CDR3, the full variable domain is KAGVTQTPRYLIKTRGQQVTLSCSPISGHRSVSWYQQTPGQGLQFLFEYFSETQRNKGNFPGRFSGRQFSNSRSEMNVSTLELGDSALYLCASSLGWGGNQPQHFGDGTRLSIL.

V usage is TRBV7-9 and J usage is TRBJ2-5, with 11 bases aligning to TRBD2. Trimming removed 5 bases from V and 3 bases from J; junction bases left unmatched: 2. Germline loops: CDR1 SEHNR, CDR2 FQNEAQ (reference sequence). The CDR3 has 14 amino acids. The CDR3 sequence is CASSILAGEETQYF. Written as DNA, the CDR3 is TGTGCCAGCAGCATACTAGCGGGAGAAGAGACCCAGTACTTC.

This clone was observed a handful of times. The genes are TRBV4-2 and TRBJ1-4, with 7 bases lining up with TRBD1. The CDR3 is made up of 16 amino acids. Trimming cost V 4 bases and J 5 bases; bases outside gene matches: 10. Per the germline V gene, CDR1 is LGHNA and CDR2 is YNFKEQ. The CDR3 here is CASSRPPGQTNEKLFF. Written as DNA, the CDR3 is TGTGCCAGCAGCCGACCTCCGGGACAGACGAATGAAAAACTGTTTTTT.

The rearrangement joins TRBV2 to TRBJ2-7, with 8 nucleotides matching TRBD1. The ends lost 6 bases at V and 6 bases at J; junction bases unmatched: 7. Germline CDR1 and CDR2: SNHLY and FYNNEI. The CDR3 covers 13 residues. CDR3 nucleotides: TGTGCCAGCAGCCGGGACAGGTCCCCCGAGCAGTACTTC. This translates into CASSRDRSPEQYF.

This clone was seen a handful of times. J is TRBJ1-1 and V is TRBV29-1; tentatively, D is TRBD1 (6 bases). The V end was cut by 7 bases, the J end by 1 base, with 10 bases between. Germline CDR1 and CDR2: SQVTM and ANQGSEA. The CDR3 loop spans 12 amino acids. The CDR3 protein is CSGHRANTEAFF. The CDR3 nucleotides read TGCAGCGGACACAGGGCGAACACTGAAGCTTTCTTT. The full variable domain, its missing parts supplied by reference TRBV29-1 and TRBJ1-1, is SAVISQKPSRDICQRGTSLTIQCQVDSQVTMMFWYRQQPGQSLTLIATANQGSEATYESGFVIDKFPISRPNLTFSTLTVSNMSPEDSSIYLCSGHRANTEAFFGQGTRLTVV.

The V call is TRBV30, the J call TRBJ1-5; 7 positions agree with TRBD1. This CDR3 contains 13 residues. V was pared by 4 bases and J by 4 bases, with 4 bases of the junction left unmatched. Per the germline V gene, CDR1 is GTSNPN and CDR2 is SVGIG (reference sequence). Here the CDR3 reads CAWTDRENQPQHF. The CDR3 DNA reads TGTGCCTGGACCGACAGGGAGAATCAGCCCCAGCATTTT.

This clone was counted ten times or more. The chain recombines TRBV10-3 with TRBJ1-5, with TRBD1 matching over 9 bases. J was trimmed by 1 base and V by 2 bases; bases with no gene match: 6. The CDR3 spans 17 residues. CDR1 ENHRY and CDR2 SYGVKD come from the germline V gene. The CDR3 coding sequence is TGTGCCATCAGTGAGGGGACAGGGTTAAGGAGCAATCAGCCCCAGCATTTT. The encoded protein is CAISEGTGLRSNQPQHF.

V usage is TRBV27 and J usage is TRBJ1-6, with TRBD1 matching 7 bases. Per the germline V gene, CDR1 is MNHEY and CDR2 is SMNVEV (reference sequence). The trim removed 6 bases at V and 9 bases at J, leaving 17 bases unmatched. CDR3 length: 17 residues. CDR3 bases: TGTGCCAGCAGACAAAGGGGACAGATGCCCCCGGGTTCACCCCTCCACTTT. Translated, it gives CASRQRGQMPPGSPLHF.

This clone was seen only a few times. The chain carries TRBV11-3 and TRBJ2-7; 7 nucleotides align to TRBD2. Germline V CDR1 and CDR2: SGHNT, YENEEA. CDR3 length equals 14 residues. The ends lost 3 bases at V and 2 bases at J; junction bases unmatched: 4. The CDR3 reads CASSFASGTYEQYV. CDR3 in DNA: TGTGCCAGCAGCTTCGCTAGCGGTACCTACGAGCAGTACGTC.

J is TRBJ2-6 and V is TRBV4-2; 8 bases match TRBD1. Germline assignment: CDR1 LGHNA and CDR2 YNFKEQ. The CDR3 contains 18 residues. V shed 2 bases and J 0 bases; nucleotides not matched to a gene: 6. The CDR3 DNA reads as TGTGCCAGCAGCCAATTAACAGGGGGGAGCTCTGGGGCCAACGTCCTGACTTTC. Translated, it gives CASSQLTGGSSGANVLTF.